These T cell receptor beta chains were read from a single sample in a study of blood T cells in healthy people across ages. TCRdb used MiXCR to reprocess the 5' RACE reads, holding one entry per CDR3 protein. The sample lists more than 750,000 distinct CDR3 sequences, around 29% seen once, with roughly 10% in the top ten. These data are also associated with another study on T cells of mothers and their children.

Sequenced input: blood. The receptors were gathered from a woman aged 40 to 55 in good health. Each CDR3 is given with its conserved first and last residue.

j_gene | len | v_gene | CDR3aa
TRBJ2-7 | 15 | TRBV27 | CASSPPGGPTYEQYF
TRBJ2-5 | 13 | TRBV2 | CATYRGLEETQYF
TRBJ2-3 | 16 | TRBV27 | CASSPIDGFSTDTQYF
TRBJ1-1 | 14 | TRBV4-1 | CASSQSGQRTEAFF
TRBJ2-1 | 17 | TRBV5-5 | CAGSLRHSFITYNEQVF
TRBJ2-1 | 13 | TRBV27 | CASSYTSGGEQFF
TRBJ2-3 | 16 | TRBV20-1 | CSAGGGGAIPTDTQYF
TRBJ2-2 | 15 | TRBV27 | CASSSPLRVTGELFF
TRBJ1-1 | 14 | TRBV28 | CASSFQVGPTEAFF
TRBJ2-5 | 14 | TRBV20-1 | CSAPTGGLQETQYF
TRBJ1-2 | 15 | TRBV12-3/TRBV12-4 | CASSTGQDLGDGYTF